Listed below are T cell receptor beta chains from one sample, sequenced in a study of long-term antiretroviral therapy in people with HIV. Clones were read by immunoSEQ multiplex PCR, and TCRdb kept only the in-frame ones, dropping some. This repertoire shows 35,000 or so clones, 60% to 85% found once; its top ten account for roughly 7.1%. Source: unsorted PBMCs, taken 2 years after starting antiretroviral therapy. The receptors come from a woman aged 45-59 years with HIV. The CDR3 runs from the conserved cysteine through the conserved F or W. D genes are given only for firm matches. Some rows mark clone size as missing; the rest say once, few, many or name a class of expanded clone.

D | J | length | size | V | DNA | CDR3
TRBD2 | TRBJ2-1 | 15 | . | TRBV5-4 | TGTGCCAGCAGCGCCAGCGGGGGGGCTTTCAATGAGCAGTTCTTC | CASSASGGAFNEQFF
. | TRBJ1-5 | 17 | once | TRBV21-1 | TGTGCCAGCACTGACTTGACGGGACAGGGAGTGGGACAGCCCCAGCATTTT | CASTDLTGQGVGQPQHF
TRBD2 | TRBJ2-1 | 14 | . | TRBV10-2 | TGCGCCAGCACCATAGCGGGGGGGAACAATGAGCAGTTCTTC | CASTIAGGNNEQFF
. | TRBJ1-6 | 13 | few | TRBV30 | TGTGCCTGGAGTGTACGAGAAGGGAGTACCCTCCACTTT | CAWSVREGSTLHF
. | TRBJ2-5 | 15 | . | TRBV9 | TGTGCCAGCAGCGTAGAATGGGGTTCCCAAGAGACCCAGTACTTC | CASSVEWGSQETQYF
. | TRBJ1-6 | 14 | . | TRBV28 | TGTGCCAGCAGTTTTAACACGGTTAATTCACCCCTCCACTTT | CASSFNTVNSPLHF
. | TRBJ1-6 | 16 | . | TRBV18 | TGTGCCAGCTCACCGGTAAAGGGATTAGGGAATTCACCCCTCCACTTT | CASSPVKGLGNSPLHF
TRBD1 | TRBJ1-6 | 18 | few | TRBV27 | TGTGCCAGCAGTTTATGGGGGACAGCGGTTTCCTATAATTCACCCCTCCACTTT | CASSLWGTAVSYNSPLHF
. | TRBJ2-5 | 14 | once | TRBV2 | TGTGCCAGCAGGCTTCGACCCGTTCTGGAGACCCAGTACTTC | CASRLRPVLETQYF
TRBD2 | TRBJ2-1 | 15 | once | TRBV27 | TGTGCCAGCAGCTGGACTAGCGGGGGGGGCAATGAGCAGTTCTTC | CASSWTSGGGNEQFF
. | TRBJ2-3 | 12 | . | TRBV6-6 | TGTGCCAGCGGGCACCGCACAGATACGCAGTATTTT | CASGHRTDTQYF
. | TRBJ1-2 | 17 | . | TRBV7-9 | TGTGCCAGCAGCATAGCGGGTGGGGTAGCGAGGAACTATGGCTACACCTTC | CASSIAGGVARNYGYTF
. | TRBJ1-2 | 13 | few | TRBV6-5 | TGTGCCAGCATGGGGACGCCTTCCTATGGCTACACCTTC | CASMGTPSYGYTF
. | TRBJ1-2 | 13 | . | TRBV5-1 | TGCGCCAGCAGCTTCGATCAATTCAGGGGCTACACCTTC | CASSFDQFRGYTF
. | TRBJ2-1 | 17 | once | TRBV4-2 | TGTGCCAGCAGCCAAGATCTAGGTGGAGACCGAGACAATGAGCAGTTCTTC | CASSQDLGGDRDNEQFF
TRBD1 | TRBJ2-3 | 14 | . | TRBV7-9 | TGTGCCAGCAGCTGGGGACAGGGGATAGATACGCAGTATTTT | CASSWGQGIDTQYF
. | TRBJ1-3 | 14 | . | TRBV7-2 | TGTGCCAGCAGCCGCTCGGGGGTGGAAAACACCATATATTTT | CASSRSGVENTIYF
. | TRBJ1-3 | 12 | . | TRBV30 | TGTGCCTGGAGTATGGGAGGGGACACCATATATTTT | CAWSMGGDTIYF
. | TRBJ1-1 | 15 | . | TRBV7-8 | TGTGCCAGCAGCTCGCCGGGATATATCAACACTGAAGCTTTCTTT | CASSSPGYINTEAFF
. | TRBJ2-3 | 15 | . | TRBV5-1 | TGCGCCAGCAGCTTGCTCGGCGGGGCCGCAGATACGCAGTATTTT | CASSLLGGAADTQYF
. | TRBJ2-3 | 12 | once | TRBV7-9 | TGTGCCAGCAGCTCTAGCACAGATACGCAGTATTTT | CASSSSTDTQYF
. | TRBJ1-1 | 14 | . | TRBV5-1 | TGCGCCAGCCGAGGTCGGGCTCTAAACACTGAAGCTTTCTTT | CASRGRALNTEAFF
. | TRBJ1-1 | 14 | . | TRBV12-5 | TGTGCTAGTGGTTTGTCAAGCACGGGCACTGAAGCTTTCTTT | CASGLSSTGTEAFF
. | TRBJ2-3 | 14 | . | TRBV7-2 | TGTGCCAGCAGCCGGGTGGGGGGCATGAATACGCAGTATTTT | CASSRVGGMNTQYF
. | TRBJ2-3 | 13 | . | TRBV27 | TGTGCCAGCAGGTGGACAGTCGCAGATACGCAGTATTTT | CASRWTVADTQYF
. | TRBJ1-2 | 13 | . | TRBV11-2 | TGTGCCAGCAGCTTAGGTCAGAACTATGGCTACACCTTC | CASSLGQNYGYTF
. | TRBJ1-2 | 13 | . | TRBV10-3 | TGTGCCATCAGTGAAACACAGAGCTATGGCTACACCTTC | CAISETQSYGYTF
. | TRBJ2-5 | 14 | . | TRBV30 | TGTGCCTTTACAGGAGGGAGCCTTCAAGAGACCCAGTACTTC | CAFTGGSLQETQYF
. | TRBJ1-4 | 14 | . | TRBV25-1 | TGTGCCAGCAGTGAATCGGGGGTTCGTGAAAAACTGTTTTTT | CASSESGVREKLFF
TRBD1 | TRBJ2-3 | 14 | . | TRBV6-6 | TGTGCCAGCAGTCCTAACAGGGGAGCGGATACGCAGTATTTT | CASSPNRGADTQYF
. | TRBJ1-1 | 13 | . | TRBV5-6 | TGTGCCAGCAGCTCGGACATGGGTCCTGAAGCTTTCTTT | CASSSDMGPEAFF
. | TRBJ2-1 | 11 | few | TRBV30 | TGTGCCGGCCGGGACACCCTAGAGCAGTTCTTC | CAGRDTLEQFF
TRBD2 | TRBJ2-3 | 16 | . | TRBV18 | TGTGCCAGCTCACCAAGGCCCAGCGGGGACACAGATACGCAGTATTTT | CASSPRPSGDTDTQYF
. | TRBJ1-1 | 14 | . | TRBV19 | TGTGCCAGTAGTTGGGGGGCCCTGAACACTGAAGCTTTCTTT | CASSWGALNTEAFF
TRBD2 | TRBJ2-5 | 14 | . | TRBV5-1 | TGCGCCAGCAGTAACCGAGCGGGGGGAGAGACCCAGTACTTC | CASSNRAGGETQYF
. | TRBJ1-1 | 15 | . | TRBV5-1 | TGCGCCAGCAGTACTCAGGGTAGGGGCGATACTGAAGCTTTCTTT | CASSTQGRGDTEAFF
TRBD2 | TRBJ2-2 | 15 | . | TRBV7-3 | TGTGCCAGCAGCTTAAGCGGGGGGAACACCGGGGAGCTGTTTTTT | CASSLSGGNTGELFF
. | TRBJ1-1 | 12 | . | TRBV30 | TGTGCCTGGAGTGTACAGGTTGCTGAAGCTTTCTTT | CAWSVQVAEAFF
. | TRBJ1-6 | 16 | . | TRBV5-8 | TGTGCCAGCAGCCCTGGAGGGGCCACTCTTAATTCACCCCTCCACTTT | CASSPGGATLNSPLHF
. | TRBJ1-5 | 15 | . | TRBV5-1 | TGCGCCAGCAGCTTTCAGCCTGGGGCTAATCAGCCCCAGCATTTT | CASSFQPGANQPQHF
TRBD2 | TRBJ2-3 | 15 | once | TRBV7-2 | TGTGCCAGCAGCAAACTAGCGACCAGCACAGATACGCAGTATTTT | CASSKLATSTDTQYF
. | TRBJ2-2 | 14 | . | TRBV19 | TGTGCCAGTAGTATCGGGGACGCCACCGGGGAGCTGTTTTTT | CASSIGDATGELFF
TRBD1 | TRBJ1-2 | 15 | . | TRBV5-1 | TGCGCCAGCAGCTCGGAGACAGGGGGGTTGAGGGGCTACACCTTC | CASSSETGGLRGYTF
. | TRBJ1-1 | 14 | . | TRBV18 | TGTGCCAGCTCACCACTGGACAAGAACACTGAAGCTTTCTTT | CASSPLDKNTEAFF
. | TRBJ1-1 | 15 | . | TRBV6-5 | TGTGCCAGCTTAAGCGGGGCCTTCGGGAACACTGAAGCTTTCTTT | CASLSGAFGNTEAFF
. | TRBJ2-3 | 14 | . | TRBV18 | TGTGCCAGCTCACAATCGGGGTTGGTAGATACGCAGTATTTT | CASSQSGLVDTQYF
TRBD1 | TRBJ2-7 | 15 | . | TRBV5-5 | TGTGCCAGCAGCTTAGGGTGGACAGGGGCTTACGAGCAGTACTTC | CASSLGWTGAYEQYF
. | TRBJ1-2 | 15 | . | TRBV7-9 | TGTGCCAGCACGTATGCTGGGGCGGCGGACTATGGCTACACCTTC | CASTYAGAADYGYTF